Each of the 20 T cell receptor beta chains below was sequenced from the same sample in a study of blood T cell repertoires in COVID-19. Libraries were prepared by immunoSEQ multiplex PCR; TCRdb keeps only in-frame clonotypes and omits some of them. The repertoire has around 250,000 clones, approximately 86% of them found once; the top ten carry roughly 1.6%. Source material: PBMCs or T cells enriched from blood (not recorded which). All receptors derive from a woman between 50 and 59 years old who had recovered from COVID-19.

The genes are TRBV19 and TRBJ2-2; D perhaps matches TRBD2 (5 bases). From germline, CDR1 is LNHDA and CDR2 SQIVND (reference sequence). The CDR3 is 17 residues long. Between the trimmed V and J ends, which lost 5 bases and 2 bases, there was a span of 18 bases. CDR3 loop: CASSLGFSAENTGELFF. As DNA, the CDR3 is TGTGCCAGTAGTCTGGGTTTTTCAGCGGAAAACACCGGGGAGCTGTTTTTT.

This chain links TRBV4-3 with TRBJ2-3; 11 bases line up with TRBD2. The CDR3 contains 16 residues. The V gene end was trimmed by 1 base and the J gene end by 6 bases; junction bases not matched to a gene: 6. Germline-derived CDR1 and CDR2 are LGHNA and YSLEER. The CDR3 nucleotides are TGCGCCAGCAGCCAAGGCGCTGCTAGCGGGAGGGATACGCAGTATTTT. This codes for CASSQGAASGRDTQYF.

The rearrangement uses TRBV5-1 and TRBJ2-2; D possibly corresponds to TRBD1 (5 bases). Germline loops: CDR1 SGHRS, CDR2 YFSETQ. The CDR3 runs 19 residues. Trimming pared 3 bases from V and 0 bases from J, leaving 21 bases between. CDR3 amino acids: CASSSGVRTPQANTGELFF. The CDR3 region has the DNA TGCGCCAGCAGCTCTGGAGTGAGGACACCCCAAGCGAACACCGGGGAGCTGTTTTTT.

The J gene is TRBJ2-5, the V gene TRBV28; perhaps TRBD2 as D (5 bases). V was cut by 5 bases and J by 6 bases, with 13 bases left in between. Germline-derived CDR1 and CDR2 are MDHEN and SYDVKM. This CDR3 comprises 13 residues. The DNA of the CDR3 is TGTGCCAGCAGTGCAACTAGTCTCAAGACCCAGTACTTC. Amino acids: CASSATSLKTQYF. Together with reference TRBV28 and TRBJ2-5, the CDR3 gives the full variable domain: DVKVTQSSRYLVKRTGEKVFLECVQDMDHENMFWYRQDPGLGLRLIYFSYDVKMKEKGDIPEGYSVSREKKERFSLILESASTNQTSMYLCASSATSLKTQYFGPGTRLLVL.

This clone was recorded a few times. The chain is built from TRBV11-2 and TRBJ1-1; TRBD1 is a possible D gene (6 bases). This CDR3 has 13 amino acids. The germline V and J ends were trimmed by 2 bases and 4 bases, with 8 bases remaining between them. CDR1 SGHAT and CDR2 FQNNGV come from the germline V gene. The CDR3 DNA follows: TGTGCCAGCAGCTTAACAGGGATCACTGAAGCTTTCTTT. Translation: CASSLTGITEAFF.

This chain joins TRBV2 and TRBJ1-2; D gene unclear. Between the trimmed V and J ends, which lost 2 bases and 0 bases, there was a span of 16 bases. The CDR3 contains 17 residues. Germline values: CDR1 SNHLY, CDR2 FYNNEI. Written as DNA, the CDR3 is TGTGCCAGCAGTGAACTCCTAACACGGGATACTAACTATGGCTACACCTTC. It yields the protein CASSELLTRDTNYGYTF. Together with reference TRBV2 and TRBJ1-2, the CDR3 gives the full variable domain: EPEVTQTPSHQVTQMGQEVILRCVPISNHLYFYWYRQILGQKVEFLVSFYNNEISEKSEIFDDQFSVERPDGSNFTLKIRSTKLEDSAMYFCASSELLTRDTNYGYTFGSGTRLTVV.

The chain has TRBV5-5 and TRBJ2-5; tentatively, D is TRBD2 (5 bases). Between the trimmed V and J ends, which lost 1 base and 1 base, there was a span of 14 bases. Germline CDR1 is SGHKS and CDR2 is YYEKEE (reference sequence). This CDR3 has 16 amino acids. The CDR3 bases are TGTGCCAGCAGCTTGAGGATGGTGAGCGGCCAAGAGACCCAGTACTTC. Its translation: CASSLRMVSGQETQYF. The complete variable domain, with remaining parts taken from reference TRBV5-5 and TRBJ2-5, reads DAGVTQSPTHLIKTRGQQVTLRCSPISGHKSVSWYQQVLGQGPQFIFQYYEKEERGRGNFPDRFSARQFPNYSSELNVNALLLGDSALYLCASSLRMVSGQETQYFGPGTRLLVL.

The chain recombines TRBV7-9 with TRBJ2-1; 8 bases are shared with TRBD2. The CDR3 contains 14 residues. Germline values: CDR1 SEHNR, CDR2 FQNEAQ (reference sequence). J lost 8 bases, V lost 8 bases, and 11 bases had no gene match. The CDR3 DNA reads as TGTGCCAGCTCCTGGAGCGGGAGTGTTTATGAGCAGTTCTTC. Its protein is CASSWSGSVYEQFF.

This sequence joins TRBV11-2 and TRBJ2-7; 8 bases fit TRBD2. The trim removed 5 bases at V and 9 bases at J, leaving 21 bases unmatched. This CDR3 comprises 17 residues. The V gene's germline CDR1 is SGHAT and CDR2 FQNNGV. The CDR3 is CASSKSPGTRGELGQYF. The CDR3 DNA is TGTGCCAGCAGCAAAAGCCCCGGGACTAGAGGGGAACTAGGGCAGTACTTC.

The chain carries TRBV3-1 (or the pseudogene TRBV3-2) and TRBJ1-2; no reliable D call. The V gene lost 0 bases and the J gene lost 7 bases, with 12 bases spanning the gap. The CDR3 sequence is 14 residues long. Germline V CDR1 and CDR2: LGHDT, YNNKEL (reference sequence). The DNA for the CDR3 is TGTGCCAGCAGCCAAGATATCGGGTCCCTTGGCTACACCTTC. Translated, it gives CASSQDIGSLGYTF.

The chain carries TRBV28 and TRBJ2-7; D may be TRBD2 (6 bases). Germline CDR1 is MDHEN and CDR2 is SYDVKM. The V gene lost 4 bases and the J gene lost 3 bases, with 10 bases spanning the gap. This CDR3 region has 13 residues. The CDR3 loop is CASSWGEVYEQYF. In DNA, the CDR3 is TGTGCCAGCAGTTGGGGGGAGGTCTACGAGCAGTACTTC.

The rearrangement joins TRBV18 to TRBJ2-1, with 13 nucleotides matching TRBD2. CDR1 and CDR2 (germline): KGHSH, LQKENI. The CDR3 is made up of 15 amino acids. The J segment lost 9 bases and the V segment lost 4 bases, leaving 6 bases of the junction unmatched. The CDR3 reads CASSLGTSGMGEQFF. CDR3 bases: TGTGCCAGCTCACTCGGGACTAGCGGGATGGGTGAGCAGTTCTTC.

On this clone: Other DNA sequences within the sample encode an identical CDR3. The genes are TRBV5-4 and TRBJ2-1; D is uncertain. V lost 0 bases and J 4 bases, leaving 5 bases between the germline ends. Germline-derived CDR1 and CDR2 are SGHNT and YYREEE (reference sequence). This CDR3 has 13 amino acids. CDR3 bases: TGTGCCAGCAGCTTGGACAGTTACAATGAGCAGTTCTTC. Translation gives CASSLDSYNEQFF.

This clone showed up just a few times. V gene TRBV4-3 combines with J gene TRBJ1-4; perhaps TRBD1 as D (5 bases). V lost 4 bases, J lost 5 bases, and 14 bases lay in between. Germline V gene data show CDR1 as LGHNA and CDR2 as YSLEER. The CDR3 covers 15 residues. CDR3 residues: CASSLTGQINEKLFF. CDR3 DNA: TGCGCCAGCAGCCTCACAGGACAAATAAATGAAAAACTGTTTTTT.

This clone was counted only a few times. The V gene is TRBV5-1, the J gene TRBJ1-3; D is uncertain. The germline gives CDR1 SGHRS, CDR2 YFSETQ. This CDR3 spans 15 amino acids. V was pared by 1 base and J by 4 bases, with 12 bases between. This CDR3 is CASSLSGIGGNTIYF. The CDR3 bases are TGCGCCAGCAGCTTGTCGGGTATAGGAGGAAACACCATATATTTT.

The V call is TRBV27, the J call TRBJ1-2; 8 bases agree with TRBD1. CDR3 size: 15 residues. Germline CDR1 reads MNHEY; CDR2 reads SMNVEV (reference sequence). Germline trimming cut 0 bases from V and 8 bases from J; bases unmatched to any gene: 8. The CDR3 is CASSLSPQGAAGYTF. The CDR3 DNA is TGTGCCAGCAGTTTATCGCCGCAGGGGGCTGCGGGCTACACCTTC.

The chain joins TRBV5-4 to TRBJ1-3; no clear D gene. The germline V gene encodes CDR1 SGHNT and CDR2 YYREEE (reference sequence). V was cut by 4 bases and J by 8 bases, with 13 bases left in between. The CDR3 sequence is 13 residues long. CDR3 region: CASSRDYLDTIYF. The CDR3 coding sequence is TGTGCCAGCAGCCGTGACTACCTCGACACCATATATTTT. Using reference TRBV5-4 and TRBJ1-3 for the parts outside the CDR3, the full variable domain is ETGVTQSPTHLIKTRGQQVTLRCSSQSGHNTVSWYQQALGQGPQFIFQYYREEENGRGNFPPRFSGLQFPNYSSELNVNALELDDSALYLCASSRDYLDTIYFGEGSWLTVV.

The V gene is TRBV27, the J gene TRBJ2-6, with D uncertain. Trimming took 4 bases from V and 0 from J, leaving 4 bases between them. Germline V gives CDR1 MNHEY, CDR2 SMNVEV (reference sequence). The CDR3 runs to 14 residues. CDR3 DNA: TGTGCCAGCAGTTCCTACTCTGGGGCCAACGTCCTGACTTTC. It encodes CASSSYSGANVLTF.

The genes are TRBV12-3 or TRBV12-4 and TRBJ1-4, with unresolved D. The ends were cut back, 6 bases at V and 6 bases at J, with 11 bases in the middle. The CDR3 covers 13 residues. CDR3 sequence (DNA): TGTGCCAGCAGCACACACGGGGATGAAAAACTGTTTTTT. It codes for CASSTHGDEKLFF.

The chain joins TRBV15 to TRBJ2-7; 8 bases map to TRBD2. Germline CDR1 is LNHNV and CDR2 is YYDKDF (reference sequence). The CDR3 is 14 amino acids. V shed 5 bases and J 0 bases; nucleotides not matched to a gene: 3. DNA of the CDR3: TGTGCCACCAGCGTAGCGGGATTCTCCTACGAGCAGTACTTC. Its translation is CATSVAGFSYEQYF.